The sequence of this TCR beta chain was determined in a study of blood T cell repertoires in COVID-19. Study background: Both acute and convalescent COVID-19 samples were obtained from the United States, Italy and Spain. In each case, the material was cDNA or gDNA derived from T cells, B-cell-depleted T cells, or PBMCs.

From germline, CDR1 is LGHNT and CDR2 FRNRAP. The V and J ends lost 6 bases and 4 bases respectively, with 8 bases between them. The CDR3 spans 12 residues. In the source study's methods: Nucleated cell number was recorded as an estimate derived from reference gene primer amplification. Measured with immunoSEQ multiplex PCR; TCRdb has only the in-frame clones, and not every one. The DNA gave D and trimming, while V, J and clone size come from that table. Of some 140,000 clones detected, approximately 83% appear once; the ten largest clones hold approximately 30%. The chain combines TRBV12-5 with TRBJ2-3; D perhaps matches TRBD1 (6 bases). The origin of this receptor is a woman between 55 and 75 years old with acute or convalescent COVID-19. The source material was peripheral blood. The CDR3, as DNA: TGTGCTAGTGGAGCAGGGGCAGATACGCAGTATTTT. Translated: CASGAGADTQYF.